The present T cell receptor (beta chain) was sequenced within a study of CD8+ T cells in alopecia areata. Whole-study findings and limits: Although TCR sharing was seen in mice, sharing across patients was less clear, possibly for HLA-related reasons. Clonality in lesional scalp, especially alopecia totalis/universalis, exceeded that of normal scalp.

Comments on this clone: Its specificity is not known.

Collected material from alopecia areata patients comprised lesional scalp punch biopsies and peripheral blood. Reverse transcription of extracted RNA yielded cDNA, which provided the sequencing template. Method: immunoSEQ multiplex PCR; TCRdb's copy keeps in-frame clones and lacks some. The sample lists 80,000 to 100,000 clones, roughly two fifths occurring once. The CDR3 loop spans 15 amino acids. J gave up 6 bases and V 0 bases, and 4 bases lay outside the gene matches. CDR1 SGHTA and CDR2 FQGTGA come from the germline V gene. The receptor was isolated from a human donor with alopecia areata. J is TRBJ2-1 and V is TRBV7-3; TRBD2 matches at 8 bases. Input material: CD4+ T cells sorted from blood. This CDR3 is CASSLTPAGVNEQFF. CDR3 nucleotide sequence: TGTGCCAGCAGCTTAACACCAGCGGGGGTCAATGAGCAGTTCTTC.